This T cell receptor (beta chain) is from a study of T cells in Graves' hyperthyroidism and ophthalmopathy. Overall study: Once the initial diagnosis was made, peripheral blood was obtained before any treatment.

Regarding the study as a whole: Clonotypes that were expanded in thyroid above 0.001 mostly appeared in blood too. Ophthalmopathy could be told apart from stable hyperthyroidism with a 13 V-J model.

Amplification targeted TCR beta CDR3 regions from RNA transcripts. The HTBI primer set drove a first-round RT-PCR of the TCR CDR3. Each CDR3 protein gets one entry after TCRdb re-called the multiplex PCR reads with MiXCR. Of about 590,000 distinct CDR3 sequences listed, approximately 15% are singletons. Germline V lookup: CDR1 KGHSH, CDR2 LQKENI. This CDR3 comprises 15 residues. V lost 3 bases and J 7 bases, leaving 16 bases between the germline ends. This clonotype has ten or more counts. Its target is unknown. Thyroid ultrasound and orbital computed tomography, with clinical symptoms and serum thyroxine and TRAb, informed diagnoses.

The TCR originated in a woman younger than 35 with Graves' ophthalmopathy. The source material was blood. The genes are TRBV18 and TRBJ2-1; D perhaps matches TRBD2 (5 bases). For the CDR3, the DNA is TGTGCCAGCTCACCTTTGAGGGATTGGCGAAATGAGCAGTTCTTC. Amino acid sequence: CASSPLRDWRNEQFF.